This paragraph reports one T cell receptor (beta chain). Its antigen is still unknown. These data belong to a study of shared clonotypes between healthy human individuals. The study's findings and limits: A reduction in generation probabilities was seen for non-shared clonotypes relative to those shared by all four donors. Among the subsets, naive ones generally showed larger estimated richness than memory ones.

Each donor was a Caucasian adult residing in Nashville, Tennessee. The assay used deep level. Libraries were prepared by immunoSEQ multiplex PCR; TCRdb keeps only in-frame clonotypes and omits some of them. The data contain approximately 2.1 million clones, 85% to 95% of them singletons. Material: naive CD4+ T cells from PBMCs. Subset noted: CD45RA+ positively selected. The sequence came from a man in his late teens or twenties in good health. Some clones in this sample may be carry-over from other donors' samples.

The CDR3 is CAWSVLAGDRNEQFF. The CDR3 DNA is TGTGCCTGGAGTGTACTAGCGGGAGATCGCAATGAGCAGTTCTTC. The chain is built from TRBV30 and TRBJ2-1; 11 bases align to TRBD2. This CDR3 spans 15 amino acids. CDR1 and CDR2 from the germline V gene are GTSNPN and SVGIG (reference sequence). V gave up 0 bases and J gave up 6 bases; unmatched junction bases: 4.